This record covers a single T cell receptor beta chain. The sample originates from a study of blood T cell repertoires in COVID-19. Study-level information: COVID-19 samples collected from the United States, Italy and Spain covered acute and convalescent phases. T cells, B-cell-depleted T cells, or PBMCs provided the cDNA or gDNA that served as material.

Using immunoSEQ multiplex PCR, the repertoire was profiled, and TCRdb retains in-frame clones only, with some absent. The sample comprises 250,000 to 300,000 clones, 90% of which are singletons, and roughly 2.2% rests with the top ten. V trimming: 6 bases; J trimming: 3 bases; junction bases outside the gene matches: 5. Germline assignment: CDR1 SGHNT and CDR2 YENEEA. This CDR3 contains 13 residues. This sequence joins TRBV11-3 and TRBJ2-7; TRBD1 aligns across 7 bases. The receptor was isolated from an older woman with COVID-19, enrolled during active disease. Sample: peripheral blood. In DNA, the CDR3 is TGTGCCAGCAGTTTGGGACAGAACTACGAGCAGTACTTC. This sequence encodes CASSLGQNYEQYF. The complete variable domain, with remaining parts taken from reference TRBV11-3 and TRBJ2-7, reads EAGVVQSPRYKIIEKKQPVAFWCNPISGHNTLYWYLQNLGQGPELLIRYENEEAVDDSQLPKDRFSAERLKGVDSTLKIQPAELGDSAVYLCASSLGQNYEQYFGPGTRLTVT.